What follows is one T cell receptor (beta chain) and its context. This clone is a singleton in its sample. What antigen it recognizes has not been identified. No qualities accompany the bases; no much larger clone lies one base away. Collaborating institutions collected whole blood in K2EDTA tubes following their own protocols. For TCRbeta analysis, collaborator samples were shipped as frozen whole blood, as isolated PBMCs, or as DNA extracted from either sample type. The immunoSEQ Assay, a bias-controlled multiplex PCR, was used to amplify TCRbeta CDR3 regions from genomic DNA. As for how the authors treated the data: The number of nucleated cells in each sample was estimated by amplification of reference gene primers within the assay. To quantify the absolute abundance of each unique TCRbeta CDR3 rearrangement, sequence reads were collapsed and filtered. For each sample, productive Simpson clonality was calculated as the square root of Simpson's diversity index over productive rearrangements. What TCRdb holds here is the immuneACCESS table cut down to in-frame rearrangements. Part of the clones is not present; checked against another copy, under half of the missing clones reflect an unresolved V gene, and the others are unexplained. That table is the source of V, J and clone size, and D and trimming were worked out from the DNA. The sample records about 370,000 clones, almost 90% of which are singletons. The ten largest clones add up to around 6.3% of the sample.

The record originates from a study of blood T cell repertoires in COVID-19 (dated by TCRdb to 2018 to 2021). Some background on the complete study: Samples from collaborators originated in the United States, Italy and Spain and spanned both the acute and convalescent phases of COVID-19. The material from the prospective study consisted of cDNA or gDNA derived from T cells, B-cell-depleted T cells, or PBMCs. Deeply sampled blood TCRbeta repertoires from subjects exposed to, actively infected with, or recovered from COVID-19 were included in the dataset. The repertoires were made available in a free public database intended to serve as a resource for research on the immune response to SARS-CoV-2. Samples were obtained from the ongoing ImmuneRACE study (first 160 participants) and from 950 to 1,500 subjects provided by 6 global collaborators. Nearly every sample came with metadata listing a de-identified subject ID, COVID-19 status, age in years and sex. Where available, HLA class I and class II types were taken from metadata supplied by the sample provider and were not determined by assay-based typing.

Via the germline V gene, CDR1 is LGHNA and CDR2 YSLEER. From the cysteine up to the phenylalanine, the CDR3 has a length of 16 residues. The read is trimmed to its CDR3 DNA, 48 bases read in frame from base 1. Between the V and J ends, shortened by 0 bases and 4 bases respectively, the junction contains 13 bases. The paper as a whole reports these results and caveats: The quantity of clinical and demographic metadata differed by source and by participant and was supplied without curation.

The receptor was isolated from a man younger than 30 with active or convalescent COVID-19. Sequencing was carried out using peripheral blood. The chain uses TRBV4-3 and TRBJ1-3, with the D gene too uncertain to name. Read as DNA, the sequence is TGCGCCAGCAGCCAAGAGACCTTGGTGGAGGGAAACACCATATATTTT. It translates as CASSQETLVEGNTIYF.